These T cell receptor beta chains were read from a single sample in a study of graft-versus-host responses after intestinal transplantation. These receptors have no known antigen. This table comes from immunoSEQ multiplex PCR, and its TCRdb copy is limited to in-frame clones, with some not included. Here the sample spans about 100,000 clones, roughly 84% being singletons. This material consisted of unstimulated CD4+ T cells sorted from spleen or lymph node cells, taken before transplant. Source of these receptors: a human donor who was the organ donor for an intestinal transplant. Both conserved end residues are part of each CDR3. A D gene is named only where the DNA matches it firmly. Clone sizes are given selectively: once, few, many, or a class where the clone is expanded.

clone_size d_call j_call v_call cdr3_nt cdr3_aa
- - TRBJ1-2 TRBV5-1 TGCGCCAGCAGCTTGGGACGACAGACGCTTAACTATGGCTACACCTTC CASSLGRQTLNYGYTF
- - TRBJ1-3 TRBV30 TGTGCCCAGAGTAAGTGGACAGCTGGAAACACCATATATTTT CAQSKWTAGNTIYF
once - TRBJ2-3 TRBV7-9 TGTGCCAGCAGCTTAGTAGCGACGCGCGCAGATACGCAGTATTTT CASSLVATRADTQYF
- - TRBJ2-1 TRBV11-1 TGTGCCAGCAGCTTAGATCATAGGAATGAGCAGTTCTTC CASSLDHRNEQFF
- - TRBJ2-3 TRBV7-2 TGTGCCAGCAGGGTAGTGGATACGCAGTATTTT CASRVVDTQYF
- TRBD2 TRBJ2-1 TRBV4-2 TGTGCCAGCAGCCAAGGCGGGGGGGCCGGTGAGCAGTTCTTC CASSQGGGAGEQFF
- - TRBJ1-5 TRBV11-2 TGTGCCAGCAGCTTAGCAGGAGGCGGCAATCAGCCCCAGCATTTT CASSLAGGGNQPQHF
- - TRBJ2-7 TRBV19 TGTGCCAGTAGTCTGGGGAATGCCTACGAGCAGTACTTC CASSLGNAYEQYF
few TRBD2 TRBJ2-3 TRBV29-1 TGCAGCGTTTCCCGGGGGGGGTCTTCGGATACGCAGTATTTT CSVSRGGSSDTQYF
- - TRBJ2-3 TRBV18 TGTGCCAGCTCACCATTACTGACTCAAGATACGCAGTATTTT CASSPLLTQDTQYF
- TRBD2 TRBJ2-1 TRBV5-1 TGCGCCAGCAGCTTCGGGGGGAACAATGAGCAGTTCTTC CASSFGGNNEQFF
- - TRBJ1-5 TRBV30 TGTGCCTGGGGTGGGACGGGCAATCAGCCCCAGCATTTT CAWGGTGNQPQHF
- - TRBJ2-3 TRBV9 TGTGCCAGCAGCGTAGATGCAGGGTTCACAGATACGCAGTATTTT CASSVDAGFTDTQYF
- - TRBJ1-5 TRBV6-1 TGTGCCAGCAGTGAAGCTATCGGGACACCGACCTCAAGGACCCAGCATTTT CASSEAIGTPTSRTQHF
- - TRBJ2-5 TRBV6-1 TGTGCCAGCAGCCTGGGAGCGGCCTTTGGTGGGGCCCAGTACTTC CASSLGAAFGGAQYF
- TRBD1 TRBJ1-2 TRBV30 TGTGCCTGGACCCTCGACAGGGAGGGAAACTATGGCTACACCTTC CAWTLDREGNYGYTF
- TRBD1 TRBJ1-2 TRBV28 TGTGCCAGCAGCATCGGGACAGCGGTGAGTGGCTACACCTTC CASSIGTAVSGYTF
- TRBD1 TRBJ2-4 TRBV5-6 TGTGCCAGCAGCTCCGTCATCGGGACAGGGTACATTCAGTACTTC CASSSVIGTGYIQYF
- TRBD1 TRBJ1-3 TRBV7-9 TGTGCCAGCAGCCCCAATAGGACAGGGCGTGGAAACACCATATATTTT CASSPNRTGRGNTIYF
- TRBD2 TRBJ2-5 TRBV6-1 TGTGCCAGCAGTGAAGGGCGGGGGGGGAGACTTGAAGTTTGGGAGACCCAGTACTTC CASSEGRGGRLEVWETQYF
- - TRBJ2-7 TRBV10-3 TGTGCCACCGCGGGACACCTCTCTTCGTACGAGCAGTACTTC CATAGHLSSYEQYF
- - TRBJ2-7 TRBV6-1 TGTGCCAGCAGTGAAGCGCCGCAACCCGAGCAGTACTTC CASSEAPQPEQYF
- - TRBJ1-3 TRBV19 TGTGCCAGTGCCTCGTTCGGGGTAGATGGGGACACCATATATTTT CASASFGVDGDTIYF
- - TRBJ1-1 TRBV5-1 TGCGCCAGCAGCCCATACATGAACACTGAAGCTTTCTTT CASSPYMNTEAFF
once TRBD2 TRBJ2-1 TRBV5-1 TGCGCCAGCAGGCTCACTAGCGGCCCTAACAATGAGCAGTTCTTC CASRLTSGPNNEQFF
- - TRBJ2-5 TRBV2 TGTGCCAGCCGTCGGCGGGTACAAGAGACCCAGTACTTC CASRRRVQETQYF
once TRBD2 TRBJ2-2 TRBV5-7 TGTGCCAGCAGCTTGGAACCTGATAGCGGGGGGCGCGGGGAGCTGTTTTTT CASSLEPDSGGRGELFF
- - TRBJ2-7 TRBV11-3 TGTGCCAGCAGCCCGACCCTCCCTGACAGACCCTACGAGCAGTACTTC CASSPTLPDRPYEQYF
- - TRBJ2-7 TRBV5-1 TGCGCCAGCAGCTTGATTCCAGGGTCCTACGAGCAGTACTTC CASSLIPGSYEQYF